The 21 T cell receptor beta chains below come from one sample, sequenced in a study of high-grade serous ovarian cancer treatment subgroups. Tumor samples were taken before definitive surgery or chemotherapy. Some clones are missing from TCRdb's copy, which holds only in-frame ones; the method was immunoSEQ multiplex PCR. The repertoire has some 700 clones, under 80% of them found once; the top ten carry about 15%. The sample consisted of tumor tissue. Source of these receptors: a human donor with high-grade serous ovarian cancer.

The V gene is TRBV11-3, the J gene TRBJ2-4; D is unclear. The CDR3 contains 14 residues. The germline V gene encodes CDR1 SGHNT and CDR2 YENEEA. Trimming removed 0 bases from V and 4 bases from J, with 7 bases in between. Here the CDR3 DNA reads TGTGCCAGCAGCTTAGATAGTCCTAAAAACATTCAGTACTTC. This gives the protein CASSLDSPKNIQYF.

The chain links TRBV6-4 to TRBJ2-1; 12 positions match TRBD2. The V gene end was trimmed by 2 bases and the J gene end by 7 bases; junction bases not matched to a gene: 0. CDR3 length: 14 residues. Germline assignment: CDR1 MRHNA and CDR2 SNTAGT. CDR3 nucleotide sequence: TGTGCCAGCAGTGACCTAGCGGGAGGGAATGAGCAGTTCTTC. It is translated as CASSDLAGGNEQFF.

CDR3 in amino acids: CASSLDRGREKLFF. CDR3 nucleotide sequence: TGTGCCAGCAGCCTAGACAGGGGACGGGAAAAACTGTTTTTT. The chain joins TRBV7-6 to TRBJ1-4, with 8 bases aligning to TRBD1. Unmatched junction bases numbered 7, after V lost 5 bases and J lost 8 bases. The germline V gene encodes CDR1 SGHVS and CDR2 FNYEAQ. The CDR3 has 14 amino acids.

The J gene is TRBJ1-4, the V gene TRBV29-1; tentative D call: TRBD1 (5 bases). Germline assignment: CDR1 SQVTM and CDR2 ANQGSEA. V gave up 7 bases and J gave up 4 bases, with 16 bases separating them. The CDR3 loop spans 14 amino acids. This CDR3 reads CSAGDSGRNEKLFF. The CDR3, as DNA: TGCAGCGCCGGAGACAGCGGGCGTAATGAAAAACTGTTTTTT. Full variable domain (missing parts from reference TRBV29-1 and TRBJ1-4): SAVISQKPSRDICQRGTSLTIQCQVDSQVTMMFWYRQQPGQSLTLIATANQGSEATYESGFVIDKFPISRPNLTFSTLTVSNMSPEDSSIYLCSAGDSGRNEKLFFGSGTQLSVL.

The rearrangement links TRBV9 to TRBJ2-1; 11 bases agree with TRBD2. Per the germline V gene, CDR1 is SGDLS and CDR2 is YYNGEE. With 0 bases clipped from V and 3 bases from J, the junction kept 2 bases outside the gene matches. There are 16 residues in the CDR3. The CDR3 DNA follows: TGTGCCAGCAGCGTAGTAGCGGGAGGGGTCTACAATGAGCAGTTCTTC. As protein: CASSVVAGGVYNEQFF.

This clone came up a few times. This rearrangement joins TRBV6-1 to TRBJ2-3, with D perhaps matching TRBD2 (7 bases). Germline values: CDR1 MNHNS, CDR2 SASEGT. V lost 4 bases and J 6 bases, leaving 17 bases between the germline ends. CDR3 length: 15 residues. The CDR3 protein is CASSAGGGASDTQYF. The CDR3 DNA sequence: TGTGCCAGCAGTGCTGGTGGGGGGGCCTCCGATACGCAGTATTTT.

For the CDR3, the DNA is TGTGCCAGCAGCCAAGGGACTTACCCTAGCACAGATACGCAGTATTTT. It is translated as CASSQGTYPSTDTQYF. V usage is TRBV5-6 and J usage is TRBJ2-3; TRBD2 might be the D (6 bases). CDR3 length: 16 residues. V was pared by 4 bases and J by 0 bases, with 15 bases between. The germline V gene encodes CDR1 SGHDT and CDR2 YYEEEE.

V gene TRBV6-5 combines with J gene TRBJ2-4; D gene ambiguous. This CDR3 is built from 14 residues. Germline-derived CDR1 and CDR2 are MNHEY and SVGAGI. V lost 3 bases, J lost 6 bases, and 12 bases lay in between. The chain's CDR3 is CASSYRSDGNIQYF. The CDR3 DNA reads TGTGCCAGCAGTTATAGGTCCGACGGAAACATTCAGTACTTC.

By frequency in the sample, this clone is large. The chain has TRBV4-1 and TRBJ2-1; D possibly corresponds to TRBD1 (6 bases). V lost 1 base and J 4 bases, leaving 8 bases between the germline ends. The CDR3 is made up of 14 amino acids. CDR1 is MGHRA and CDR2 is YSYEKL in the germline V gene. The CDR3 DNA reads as TGCGCCAGCAGCCAAGGGGGGCTTTACAATGAGCAGTTCTTC. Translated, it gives CASSQGGLYNEQFF.

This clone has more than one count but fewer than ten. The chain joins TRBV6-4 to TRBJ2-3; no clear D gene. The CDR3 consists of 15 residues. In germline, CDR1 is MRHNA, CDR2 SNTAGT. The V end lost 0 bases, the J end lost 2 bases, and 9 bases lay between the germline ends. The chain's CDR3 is CASSDSNSPTDTQYF. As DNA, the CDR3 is TGTGCCAGCAGTGACTCGAACAGTCCCACAGATACGCAGTATTTT.

The CDR3 loop reads CASSSRAVKYEQYF. DNA for the CDR3: TGTGCCAGCAGTTCTCGAGCGGTAAAATACGAGCAGTACTTC. The genes are TRBV6-5 and TRBJ2-7; D possibly corresponds to TRBD2 (5 bases). Trimming pared 4 bases from V and 4 bases from J, leaving 14 bases between. From germline, CDR1 is MNHEY and CDR2 SVGAGI. The CDR3 contains 14 residues.

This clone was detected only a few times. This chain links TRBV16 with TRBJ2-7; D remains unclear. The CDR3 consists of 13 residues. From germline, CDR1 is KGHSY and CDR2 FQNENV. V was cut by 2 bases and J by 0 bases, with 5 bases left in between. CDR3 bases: TGTGCCAGCAGCCAACAGCGCTCCTACGAGCAGTACTTC. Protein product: CASSQQRSYEQYF.

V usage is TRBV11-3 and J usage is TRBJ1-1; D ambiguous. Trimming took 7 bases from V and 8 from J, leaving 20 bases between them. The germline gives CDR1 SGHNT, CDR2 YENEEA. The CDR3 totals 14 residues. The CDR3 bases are TGTGCCAGCACCTCGTATGGCGGGGAAGGGGAAGCTTTCTTT. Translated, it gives CASTSYGGEGEAFF.

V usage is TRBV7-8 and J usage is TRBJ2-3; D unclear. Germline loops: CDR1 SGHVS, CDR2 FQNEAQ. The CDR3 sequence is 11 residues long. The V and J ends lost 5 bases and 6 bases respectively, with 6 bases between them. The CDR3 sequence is CASSRRDTQYF. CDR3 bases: TGTGCCAGCAGCCGCCGGGATACGCAGTATTTT.

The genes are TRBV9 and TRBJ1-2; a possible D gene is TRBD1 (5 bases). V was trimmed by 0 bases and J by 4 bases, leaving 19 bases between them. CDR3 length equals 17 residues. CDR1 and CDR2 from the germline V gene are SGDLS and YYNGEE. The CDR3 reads CASSVELDGRGGYGYTF. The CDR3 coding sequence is TGTGCCAGCAGCGTAGAGTTAGACGGGAGGGGAGGCTATGGCTACACCTTC.

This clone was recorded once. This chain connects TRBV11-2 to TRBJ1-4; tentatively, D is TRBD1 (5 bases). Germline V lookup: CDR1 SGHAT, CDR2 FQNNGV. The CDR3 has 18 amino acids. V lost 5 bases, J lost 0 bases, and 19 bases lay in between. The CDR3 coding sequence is TGTGCCAGCAGCCCCCGCCAGGGTGTACGCTCAACTAATGAAAAACTGTTTTTT. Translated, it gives CASSPRQGVRSTNEKLFF.

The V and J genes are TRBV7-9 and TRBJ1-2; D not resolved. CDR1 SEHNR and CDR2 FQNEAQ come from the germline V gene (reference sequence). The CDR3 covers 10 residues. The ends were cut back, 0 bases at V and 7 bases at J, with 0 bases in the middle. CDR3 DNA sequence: TGTGCCAGCAGCTTAGCTGGCTACACCTTC. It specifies CASSLAGYTF. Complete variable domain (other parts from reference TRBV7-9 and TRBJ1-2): DTGVSQNPRHKITKRGQNVTFRCDPISEHNRLYWYRQTLGQGPEFLTYFQNEAQLEKSRLLSDRFSAERPKGSFSTLEIQRTEQGDSAMYLCASSLAGYTFGSGTRLTVV.

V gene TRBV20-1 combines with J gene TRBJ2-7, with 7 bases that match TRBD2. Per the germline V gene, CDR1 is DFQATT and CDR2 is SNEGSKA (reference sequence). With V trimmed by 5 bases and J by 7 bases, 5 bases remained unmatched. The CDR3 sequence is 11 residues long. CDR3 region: CSASRAGEQYF. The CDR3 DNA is TGCAGTGCTTCTAGAGCGGGAGAGCAGTACTTC.

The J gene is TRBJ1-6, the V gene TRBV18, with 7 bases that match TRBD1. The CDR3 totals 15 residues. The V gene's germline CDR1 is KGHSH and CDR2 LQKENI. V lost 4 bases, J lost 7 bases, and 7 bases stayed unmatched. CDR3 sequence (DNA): TGTGCCAGCTCACGGGACAGCTCAAGGAATTCACCCCTCCACTTT. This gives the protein CASSRDSSRNSPLHF.

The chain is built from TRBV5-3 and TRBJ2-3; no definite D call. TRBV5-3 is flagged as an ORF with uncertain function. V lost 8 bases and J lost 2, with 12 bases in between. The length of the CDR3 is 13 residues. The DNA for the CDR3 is TGTGCCAGCAGCCCACGGTACACAGATACGCAGTATTTT. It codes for CASSPRYTDTQYF.

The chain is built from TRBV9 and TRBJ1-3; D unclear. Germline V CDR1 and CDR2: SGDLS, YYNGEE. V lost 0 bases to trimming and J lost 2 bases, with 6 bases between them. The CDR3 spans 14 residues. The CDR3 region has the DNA TGTGCCAGCAGCGTAGATCCAGCTGGAAACACCATATATTTT. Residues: CASSVDPAGNTIYF.